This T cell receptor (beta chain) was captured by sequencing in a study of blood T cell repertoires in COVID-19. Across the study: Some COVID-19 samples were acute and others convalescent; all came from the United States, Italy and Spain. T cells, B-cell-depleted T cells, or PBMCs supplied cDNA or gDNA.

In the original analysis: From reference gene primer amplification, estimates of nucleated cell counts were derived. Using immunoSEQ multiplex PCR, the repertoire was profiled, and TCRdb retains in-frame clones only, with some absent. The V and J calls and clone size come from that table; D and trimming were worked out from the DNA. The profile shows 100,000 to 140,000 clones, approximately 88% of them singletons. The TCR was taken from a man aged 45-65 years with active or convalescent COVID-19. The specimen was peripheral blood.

The CDR3 DNA is TGTGCCTGGAGTCCACAGGCTTACAATGAGCAGTTCTTC. Its protein product is CAWSPQAYNEQFF. V and J are TRBV30 and TRBJ2-1; TRBD1 might be the D (5 bases). Germline V gene data show CDR1 as GTSNPN and CDR2 as SVGIG (reference sequence). The CDR3 consists of 13 residues. The V and J ends lost 2 bases and 4 bases respectively, with 9 bases between them.